This T cell receptor (beta chain) was identified in a study of graft-versus-host responses after intestinal transplantation. Study as a whole: The whole recipient group had anti-thymocyte globulin induction followed by tacrolimus and steroids for three to four years. General observations from the study: When patients had graft-donor T cell macrochimerism, their allografts held high graft-versus-host to host-versus-graft clonal ratios.

About this clone: The antigen remains undetermined.

Clones were read by immunoSEQ multiplex PCR, and TCRdb kept only the in-frame ones, dropping some. The data contain over 100,000 clones, around nine tenths of them singletons. Germline V CDR1 and CDR2: SQVTM, ANQGSEA. The CDR3 runs to 12 residues. V was cut by 4 bases and J by 8 bases, with 14 bases left in between. The input for sequencing was unstimulated CD4+ T cells sorted from spleen or lymph node cells, taken before transplant. V usage is TRBV29-1 and J usage is TRBJ1-2; tentative D call: TRBD1 (5 bases). This receptor was obtained from a human donor who was the organ donor for an intestinal transplant. CDR3 in DNA: TGCAGCGTTGTCTGGGCAGGGCAGGGCTACACCTTC. This translates into CSVVWAGQGYTF. The full variable domain, completed using reference TRBV29-1 and TRBJ1-2, is SAVISQKPSRDICQRGTSLTIQCQVDSQVTMMFWYRQQPGQSLTLIATANQGSEATYESGFVIDKFPISRPNLTFSTLTVSNMSPEDSSIYLCSVVWAGQGYTFGSGTRLTVV.